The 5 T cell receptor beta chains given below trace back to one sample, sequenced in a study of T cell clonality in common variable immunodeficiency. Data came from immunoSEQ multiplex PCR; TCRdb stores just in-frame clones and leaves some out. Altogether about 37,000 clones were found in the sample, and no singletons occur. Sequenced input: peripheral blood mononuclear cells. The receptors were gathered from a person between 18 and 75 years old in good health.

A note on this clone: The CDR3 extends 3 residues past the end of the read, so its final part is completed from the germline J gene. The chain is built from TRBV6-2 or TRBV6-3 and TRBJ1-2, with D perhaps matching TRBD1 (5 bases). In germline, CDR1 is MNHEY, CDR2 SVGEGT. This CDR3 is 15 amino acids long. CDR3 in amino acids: CASSYDGTSSQDYTF. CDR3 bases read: TGTGCCAGCAGTTACGACGGGACTTCGTCGCAGGAC.

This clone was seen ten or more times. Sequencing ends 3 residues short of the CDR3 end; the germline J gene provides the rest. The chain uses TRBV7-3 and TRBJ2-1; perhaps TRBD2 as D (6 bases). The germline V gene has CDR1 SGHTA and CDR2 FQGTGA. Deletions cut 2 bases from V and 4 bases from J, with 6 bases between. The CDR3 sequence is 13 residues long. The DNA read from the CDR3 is TGTGCCAGCAGCTTAGGACTATACAATGAG. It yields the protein CASSLGLYNE. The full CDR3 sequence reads CASSLGLYNEQFF.

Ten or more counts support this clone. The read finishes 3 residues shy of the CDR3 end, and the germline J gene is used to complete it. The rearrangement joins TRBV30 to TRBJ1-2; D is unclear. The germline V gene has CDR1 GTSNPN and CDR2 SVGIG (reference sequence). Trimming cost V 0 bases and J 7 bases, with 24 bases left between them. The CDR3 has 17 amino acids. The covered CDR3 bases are TGTGCCTGGAGTGTCACCTGGCCACGACTACAAAAGGCTGGC. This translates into CAWSVTWPRLQKAG. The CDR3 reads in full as CAWSVTWPRLQKAGYTF.

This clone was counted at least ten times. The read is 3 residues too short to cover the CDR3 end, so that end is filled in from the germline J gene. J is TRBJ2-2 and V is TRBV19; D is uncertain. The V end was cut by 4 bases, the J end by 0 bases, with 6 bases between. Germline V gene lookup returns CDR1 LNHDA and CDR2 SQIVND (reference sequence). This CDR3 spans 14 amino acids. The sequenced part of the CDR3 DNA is TGTGCCAGTAGTACCACACCGAACACCGGGGAG. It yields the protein CASSTTPNTGE. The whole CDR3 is CASSTTPNTGELFF.

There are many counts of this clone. CDR3 DNA (partial): TGCAGTGCTAGAAGAAGCGGGAGGGACTACGAG. Translation gives CSARRSGRDYE. The full CDR3 protein is CSARRSGRDYEQYF. The chain couples TRBV20-1 to TRBJ2-7; 10 nucleotides align to TRBD2. The CDR3 is cut off 3 residues early in the read; its end comes from the germline J gene. This CDR3 comprises 14 residues. Trimming cost V 2 bases and J 3 bases; bases outside gene matches: 4. Per germline, CDR1 DFQATT and CDR2 SNEGSKA (reference sequence).